This is a list of T cell receptor beta chains from one sample in a study of blood T cell repertoires in COVID-19. The table came from immunoSEQ multiplex PCR; TCRdb's copy has only in-frame clones and leaves some out. The sample has roughly 440,000 clones, approximately 88% seen once. The sample taken for sequencing was peripheral blood. The receptors were sampled from a woman in her forties or fifties with COVID-19, enrolled during active disease. Both conserved end residues are part of each CDR3. A D gene is named only where the DNA matches it firmly. Size is stated for part of the rows, as once, few or many counts, or as a class when the clone is expanded.

V gene	clone size	D gene	J gene	CDR3 DNA	CDR3 protein
TRBV5-1	NA	TRBD2	TRBJ2-3	TGCGCCAGCGCAAAAGAACTAGCGGAGTCAGATACGCAGTATTTT	CASAKELAESDTQYF
TRBV13	NA	NA	TRBJ2-7	TGTGCCAGCAGGTCCAGGGCCGAGCAGTACTTC	CASRSRAEQYF
TRBV11-2	NA	TRBD1	TRBJ1-5	TGTGCCAGCAGCATGGACAGGGATCAGCCCCAGCATTTT	CASSMDRDQPQHF
TRBV19	NA	TRBD1	TRBJ2-7	TGTGCCACCTCGGGACAGGTTAGTTCCTACGAGCAGTACTTC	CATSGQVSSYEQYF
TRBV7-9	NA	TRBD1	TRBJ1-2	TGTGCCAGCAGCTTTTGGACAGGGGAGGTCTATGGCTACACCTTC	CASSFWTGEVYGYTF
TRBV4-1	NA	NA	TRBJ1-4	TGCGCCAGCAGCTCGGTGGGGGGAAAAATTAATGAAAAACTGTTTTTT	CASSSVGGKINEKLFF
TRBV10-3	NA	TRBD1	TRBJ2-3	TGTGCCGCGGGCGATGAGGACAGGGGCACAGATACGCAGTATTTT	CAAGDEDRGTDTQYF
TRBV9	NA	TRBD1	TRBJ2-5	TGTGCCAGCAGCGAAGACAGGGTGAGGGAGACCCAGTACTTC	CASSEDRVRETQYF
TRBV4-1	NA	NA	TRBJ1-1	TGCGCCAGCAGCCAAGATAGCAGGCTTGGGAGGGTGAACACTGAAGCTTTCTTT	CASSQDSRLGRVNTEAFF
TRBV6-1	NA	TRBD2	TRBJ2-7	TGTGCCAGCAGTGAACCCGCAGTTAGCGGGGACCTCTACGAGCAGTACTTC	CASSEPAVSGDLYEQYF
TRBV3-1/TRBV3-2	NA	NA	TRBJ2-1	TGTGCCTGCGAAACGCGGGGAAACAATGAGCAGTTCTTC	CACETRGNNEQFF
TRBV19	NA	TRBD2	TRBJ2-1	TGTGCCAGTAGTATAGGGAGCGGGGGCCCGGGTGAGCAGTTCTTC	CASSIGSGGPGEQFF
TRBV2	NA	NA	TRBJ1-1	TGTGCCAGCAGAGCTCCACCCTCTGAAGCTTTCTTT	CASRAPPSEAFF
TRBV12-5	NA	TRBD1	TRBJ1-4	TGTGCTAGTGGTTTCGCGACGGACAGGGGAGGAGAAAAACTGTTTTTT	CASGFATDRGGEKLFF
TRBV9	NA	NA	TRBJ2-2	TGTGCCAGCAGCGTGGGGGGTTCGAACACCGGGGAGCTGTTTTTT	CASSVGGSNTGELFF
TRBV9	NA	TRBD1	TRBJ1-1	TGTGCCAGCAGCCAGGGGGGGAACACTGAAGCTTTCTTT	CASSQGGNTEAFF
TRBV6-6	NA	NA	TRBJ1-2	TGTGCCAGCAGTTACTCGTTTTCGTTTGACTATGGCTACACCTTC	CASSYSFSFDYGYTF
TRBV27	NA	TRBD1	TRBJ2-1	TGTGCCAGCAGCAGGGACAGGGGGGACAATGAGCAGTTCTTC	CASSRDRGDNEQFF
TRBV4-2	NA	NA	TRBJ1-3	TGTGCCAGCAGCCAGGGTTCTCAGGGCCCCCTCGGAAACACCATATATTTT	CASSQGSQGPLGNTIYF
TRBV29-1	NA	NA	TRBJ1-4	TGCAGCGTTGAATCGGGATCGGGGCTGTTTTTT	CSVESGSGLFF
TRBV7-9	NA	TRBD1	TRBJ1-2	TGTGCCAGCAGCTTGGGGGGACAGGCAGGTGGCTACACCTTC	CASSLGGQAGGYTF
TRBV5-6	NA	TRBD1	TRBJ1-2	TGTGCCAGCATCCGGATCGAGGACAGGGATAGCGGAGGCTACACCTTC	CASIRIEDRDSGGYTF
TRBV5-1	NA	NA	TRBJ1-6	TGCGCCAGCAGCCCCGTCCAGATCGGGAATAATTCACCCCTCCACTTT	CASSPVQIGNNSPLHF
TRBV6-1	few	NA	TRBJ1-2	TGTGCCAGCAGTGAAGCTGCAGGGATCTATGGCTACACCTTC	CASSEAAGIYGYTF
TRBV7-9	NA	NA	TRBJ1-4	TGTGCCAGCAGCAGGAGGACTAATGAAAAACTGTTTTTT	CASSRRTNEKLFF
TRBV4-1	NA	NA	TRBJ1-4	TGCGCCAGCAGCCAAGATCTGGGGAGGAGGGAAAAACTGTTTTTT	CASSQDLGRREKLFF
TRBV6-5	NA	NA	TRBJ1-2	TGTGCCAGCACTAGAGGGGGAAACTATGGCTACACCTTC	CASTRGGNYGYTF
TRBV29-1	NA	TRBD1	TRBJ1-1	TGCAGTGGCACCACGACAGGGGGAGTGACTGAAGCTTTCTTT	CSGTTTGGVTEAFF
TRBV19	NA	NA	TRBJ1-5	TGTGCCAGTAAGGCGGGGGGAAGCAATCAGCCCCAGCATTTT	CASKAGGSNQPQHF
TRBV18	NA	NA	TRBJ2-4	TGTGCCAGCTCACCGATTCCAGGGGGTACCGGGGGAAACATTCAGTACTTC	CASSPIPGGTGGNIQYF
TRBV9	NA	NA	TRBJ1-1	TGTGCCAGCAGCGTAGGTCCGGACACTGAAGCTTTCTTT	CASSVGPDTEAFF
TRBV6-5	NA	NA	TRBJ1-5	TGTGCCAGCGGGCGGGACCGTTATAGCAATCAGCCCCAGCATTTT	CASGRDRYSNQPQHF
TRBV6-1	NA	TRBD1	TRBJ2-7	TGTGCCAGCAGTGAAACGAAAGGACAGGCCCACTACGAGCAGTACTTC	CASSETKGQAHYEQYF
TRBV9	NA	NA	TRBJ2-5	TGTGCCAGCAGCGGGGGGGACGGCCAAGAGACCCAGTACTTC	CASSGGDGQETQYF
TRBV4-2	few	NA	TRBJ2-7	TGTGCCAGCAGCCAAAACTCGGCGGCGGACTACGAGCAGTACTTC	CASSQNSAADYEQYF
TRBV5-1	NA	TRBD1	TRBJ1-1	TGCGCCAGCAGCACCACAGGGGTTGTTGGGATCACTGAAGCTTTCTTT	CASSTTGVVGITEAFF
TRBV13	once	NA	TRBJ1-6	TGTGCCAGCACCCGGCAGGCGGGCTTTAATTCACCCCTCCACTTT	CASTRQAGFNSPLHF
TRBV18	NA	NA	TRBJ2-3	TGTGCCAGCTCCTATGGCGGGAGCACAGATACGCAGTATTTT	CASSYGGSTDTQYF
TRBV20-1	NA	NA	TRBJ1-4	TGCAGTGCTAGTAAGGACACAACTAATGAAAAACTGTTTTTT	CSASKDTTNEKLFF
TRBV28	NA	NA	TRBJ2-3	TGTGCCAGCAGTTTACGACAGGCCACGTCAACGCAGTATTTT	CASSLRQATSTQYF
TRBV6-1	NA	TRBD2	TRBJ2-7	TGTGCCAGCAGTGAACTAGGACTAGCTTACGAGCAGTACTTC	CASSELGLAYEQYF
TRBV9	NA	TRBD1	TRBJ2-7	TGTGCCAGCAGCGGGGGACAGGGAGGCTACGAGCAGTACTTC	CASSGGQGGYEQYF
TRBV5-1	NA	TRBD1	TRBJ1-1	TGCGCCAGCAGGCTAGGGACAGAGAACACTGAAGCTTTCTTT	CASRLGTENTEAFF
TRBV18	NA	NA	TRBJ1-1	TGTGCCAGCTCACCACCGGAAGGGACAACTGAAGCTTTCTTT	CASSPPEGTTEAFF
TRBV10-3	NA	TRBD1	TRBJ2-1	TGTGCCATCAGCCCGGGACAGGACACAGATGAGCAGTTCTTC	CAISPGQDTDEQFF
TRBV19	NA	NA	TRBJ1-3	TGTGCCAGTAGTATTTTCGAGGGCACTGGAAACACCATATATTTT	CASSIFEGTGNTIYF
TRBV30	once	NA	TRBJ1-6	TGTGCCGGCAACAGGGAAGATTCACCCCTCCACTTT	CAGNREDSPLHF